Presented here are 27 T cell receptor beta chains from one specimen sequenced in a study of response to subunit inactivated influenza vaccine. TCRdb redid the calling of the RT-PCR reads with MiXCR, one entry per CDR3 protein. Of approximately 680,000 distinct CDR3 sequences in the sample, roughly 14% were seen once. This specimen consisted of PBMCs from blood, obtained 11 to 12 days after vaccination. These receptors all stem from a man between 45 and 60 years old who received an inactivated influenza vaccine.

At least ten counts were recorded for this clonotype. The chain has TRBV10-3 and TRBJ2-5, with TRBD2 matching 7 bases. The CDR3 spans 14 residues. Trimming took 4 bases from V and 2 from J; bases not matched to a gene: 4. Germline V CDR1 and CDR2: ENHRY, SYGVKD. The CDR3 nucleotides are TGTGCCATCAGTGCGGCTAGCGGACAAGAGACCCAGTACTTC. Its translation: CAISAASGQETQYF.

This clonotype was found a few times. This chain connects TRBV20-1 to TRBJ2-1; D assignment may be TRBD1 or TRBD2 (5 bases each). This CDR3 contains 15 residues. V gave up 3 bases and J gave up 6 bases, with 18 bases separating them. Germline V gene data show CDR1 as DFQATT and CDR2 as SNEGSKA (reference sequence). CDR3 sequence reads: CSARGPTSSLNEQFF. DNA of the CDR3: TGCAGTGCTAGGGGACCGACAAGCTCCCTCAATGAGCAGTTCTTC.

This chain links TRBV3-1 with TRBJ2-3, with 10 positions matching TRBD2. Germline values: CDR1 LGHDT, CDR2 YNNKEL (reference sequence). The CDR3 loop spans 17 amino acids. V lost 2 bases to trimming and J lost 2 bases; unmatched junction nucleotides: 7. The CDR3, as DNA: TGTGCCAGCAGCCAACAACGACTAGCGGGTTACACAGATACGCAGTATTTT. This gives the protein CASSQQRLAGYTDTQYF.

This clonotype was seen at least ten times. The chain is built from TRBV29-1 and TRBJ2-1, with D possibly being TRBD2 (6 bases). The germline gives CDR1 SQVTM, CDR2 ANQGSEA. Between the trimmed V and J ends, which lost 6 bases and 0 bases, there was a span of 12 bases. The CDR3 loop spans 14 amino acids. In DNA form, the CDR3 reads TGCAGCGTGCGGGGTCGGAGCTCCTACAATGAGCAGTTCTTC. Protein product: CSVRGRSSYNEQFF.

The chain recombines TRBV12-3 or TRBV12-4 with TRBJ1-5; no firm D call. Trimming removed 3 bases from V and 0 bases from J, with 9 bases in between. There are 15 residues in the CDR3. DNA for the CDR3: TGTGCCAGCAGTTTGGTGGGCGCTAGCAATCAGCCCCAGCATTTT. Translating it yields CASSLVGASNQPQHF.

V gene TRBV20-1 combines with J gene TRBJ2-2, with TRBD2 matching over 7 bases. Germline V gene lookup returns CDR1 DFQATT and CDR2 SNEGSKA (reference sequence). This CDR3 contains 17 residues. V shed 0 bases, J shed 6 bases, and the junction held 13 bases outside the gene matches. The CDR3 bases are TGCAGTGCTAGAGATCAGGTGGGAGGGCCCTATCCCGGGGAGCTGTTTTTT. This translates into CSARDQVGGPYPGELFF.

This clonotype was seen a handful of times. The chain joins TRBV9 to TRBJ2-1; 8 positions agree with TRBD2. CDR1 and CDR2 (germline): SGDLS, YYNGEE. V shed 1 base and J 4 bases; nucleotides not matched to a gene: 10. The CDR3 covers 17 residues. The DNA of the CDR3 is TGTGCCAGCAGCGTAATAGACCGGGCTAGCGGGTACAATGAGCAGTTCTTC. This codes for CASSVIDRASGYNEQFF.

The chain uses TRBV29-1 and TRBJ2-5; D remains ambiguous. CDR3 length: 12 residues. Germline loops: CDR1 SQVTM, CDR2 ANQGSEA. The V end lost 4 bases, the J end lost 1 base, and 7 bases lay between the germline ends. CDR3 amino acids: CSVGATQETQYF. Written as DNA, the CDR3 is TGCAGCGTTGGCGCAACCCAAGAGACCCAGTACTTC.

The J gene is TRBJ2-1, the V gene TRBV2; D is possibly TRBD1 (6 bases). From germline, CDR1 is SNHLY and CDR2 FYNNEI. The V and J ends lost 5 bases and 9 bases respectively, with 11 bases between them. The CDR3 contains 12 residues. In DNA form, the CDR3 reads TGTGCCAGCAGTCCACAGGGCTTTGAGCAGTTCTTC. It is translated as CASSPQGFEQFF.

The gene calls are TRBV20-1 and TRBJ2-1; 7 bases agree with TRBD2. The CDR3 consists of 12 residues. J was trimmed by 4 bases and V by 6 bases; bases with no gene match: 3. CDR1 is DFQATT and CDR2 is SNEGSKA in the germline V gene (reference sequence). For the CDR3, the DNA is TGCAGTGCACAAGCGGGGTACAATGAGCAGTTCTTC. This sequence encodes CSAQAGYNEQFF.

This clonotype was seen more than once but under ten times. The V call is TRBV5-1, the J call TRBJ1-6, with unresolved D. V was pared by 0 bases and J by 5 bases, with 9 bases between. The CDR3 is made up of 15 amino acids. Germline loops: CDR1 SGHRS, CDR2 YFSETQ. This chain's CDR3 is CASSLEGMNNSPLHF. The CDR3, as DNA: TGCGCCAGCAGCTTGGAAGGGATGAATAATTCACCCCTCCACTTT. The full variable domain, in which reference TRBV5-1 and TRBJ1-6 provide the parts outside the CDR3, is KAGVTQTPRYLIKTRGQQVTLSCSPISGHRSVSWYQQTPGQGLQFLFEYFSETQRNKGNFPGRFSGRQFSNSRSEMNVSTLELGDSALYLCASSLEGMNNSPLHFGNGTRLTVT.

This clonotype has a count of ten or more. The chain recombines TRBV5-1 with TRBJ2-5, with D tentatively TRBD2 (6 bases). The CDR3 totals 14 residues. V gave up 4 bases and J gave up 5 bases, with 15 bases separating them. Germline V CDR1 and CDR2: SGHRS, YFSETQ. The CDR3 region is CASSRGLEGETQYF. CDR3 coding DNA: TGCGCCAGCAGCCGAGGGTTGGAGGGGGAGACCCAGTACTTC. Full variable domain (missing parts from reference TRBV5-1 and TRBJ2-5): KAGVTQTPRYLIKTRGQQVTLSCSPISGHRSVSWYQQTPGQGLQFLFEYFSETQRNKGNFPGRFSGRQFSNSRSEMNVSTLELGDSALYLCASSRGLEGETQYFGPGTRLLVL.

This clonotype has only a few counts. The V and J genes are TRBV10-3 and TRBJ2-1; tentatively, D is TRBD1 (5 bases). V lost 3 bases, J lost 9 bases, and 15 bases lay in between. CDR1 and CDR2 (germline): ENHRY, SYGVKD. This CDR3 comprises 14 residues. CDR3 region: CAISDPAGRSEQFF. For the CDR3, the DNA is TGTGCCATCAGTGACCCGGCAGGGCGATCTGAGCAGTTCTTC.

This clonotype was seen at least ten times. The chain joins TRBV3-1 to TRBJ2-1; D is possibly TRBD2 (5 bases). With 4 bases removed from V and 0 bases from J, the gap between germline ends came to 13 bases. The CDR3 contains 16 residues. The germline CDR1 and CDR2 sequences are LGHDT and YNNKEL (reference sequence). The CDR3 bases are TGTGCCAGCAGCCGGGAGCTGATCAGCTCCTACAATGAGCAGTTCTTC. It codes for CASSRELISSYNEQFF.

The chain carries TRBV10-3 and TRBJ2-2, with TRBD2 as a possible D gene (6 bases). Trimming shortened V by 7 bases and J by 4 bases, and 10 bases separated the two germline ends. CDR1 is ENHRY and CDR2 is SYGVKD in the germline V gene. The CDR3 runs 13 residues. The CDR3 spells CAITSGVTGELFF. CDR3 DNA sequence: TGTGCCATCACCTCGGGAGTCACCGGGGAGCTGTTTTTT.

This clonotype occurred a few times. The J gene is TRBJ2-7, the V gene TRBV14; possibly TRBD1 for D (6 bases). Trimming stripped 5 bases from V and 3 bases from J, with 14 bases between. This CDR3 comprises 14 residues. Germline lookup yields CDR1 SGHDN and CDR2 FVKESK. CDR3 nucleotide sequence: TGTGCCAGCAGCTATAATCAACAGGGCTACGAGCAGTACTTC. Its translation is CASSYNQQGYEQYF.

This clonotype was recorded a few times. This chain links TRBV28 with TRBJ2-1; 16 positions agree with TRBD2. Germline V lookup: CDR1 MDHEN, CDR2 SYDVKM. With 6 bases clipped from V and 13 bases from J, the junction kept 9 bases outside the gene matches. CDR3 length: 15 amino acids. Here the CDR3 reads CASRTGTSGRGVQFF. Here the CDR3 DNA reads TGTGCCAGCAGGACGGGGACTAGCGGGAGGGGGGTCCAGTTCTTC.

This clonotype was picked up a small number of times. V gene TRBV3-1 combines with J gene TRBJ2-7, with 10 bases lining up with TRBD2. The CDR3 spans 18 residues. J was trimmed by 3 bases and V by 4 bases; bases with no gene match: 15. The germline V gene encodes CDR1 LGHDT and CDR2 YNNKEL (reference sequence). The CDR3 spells CASSRTRPVASGSYEQYF. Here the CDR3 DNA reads TGTGCCAGCAGCCGTACTCGCCCGGTGGCTAGCGGGAGCTACGAGCAGTACTTC.

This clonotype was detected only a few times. CDR3 protein: CATSESGARALYEQFF. As DNA, the CDR3 is TGTGCCACCAGTGAATCGGGGGCGCGGGCTTTGTATGAGCAGTTCTTC. V gene TRBV24-1 combines with J gene TRBJ2-1, with D perhaps being TRBD1 or TRBD2 (6 bases each). The germline gives CDR1 KGHDR, CDR2 SFDVKD. CDR3 length: 16 amino acids. V gave up 4 bases and J gave up 8 bases, with 20 bases separating them.

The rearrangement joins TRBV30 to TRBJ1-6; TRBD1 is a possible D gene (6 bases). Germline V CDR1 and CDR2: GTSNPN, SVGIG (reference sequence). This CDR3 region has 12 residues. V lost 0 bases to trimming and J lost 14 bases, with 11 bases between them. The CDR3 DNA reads TGTGCCTGGAGTGTCCCCAGGGGATCCCTCCACTTT. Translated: CAWSVPRGSLHF.

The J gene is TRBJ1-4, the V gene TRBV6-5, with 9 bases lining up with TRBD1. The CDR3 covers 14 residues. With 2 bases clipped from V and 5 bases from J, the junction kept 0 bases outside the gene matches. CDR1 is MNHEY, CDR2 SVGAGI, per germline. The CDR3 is CASSYDRGNEKLFF. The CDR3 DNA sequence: TGTGCCAGCAGTTACGACAGGGGGAATGAAAAACTGTTTTTT.

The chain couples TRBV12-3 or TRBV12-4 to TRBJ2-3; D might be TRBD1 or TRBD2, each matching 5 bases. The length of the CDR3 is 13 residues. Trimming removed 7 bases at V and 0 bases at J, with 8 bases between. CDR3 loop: CASMRDSTDTQYF. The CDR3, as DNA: TGTGCCAGCATGAGGGACAGCACAGATACGCAGTATTTT.

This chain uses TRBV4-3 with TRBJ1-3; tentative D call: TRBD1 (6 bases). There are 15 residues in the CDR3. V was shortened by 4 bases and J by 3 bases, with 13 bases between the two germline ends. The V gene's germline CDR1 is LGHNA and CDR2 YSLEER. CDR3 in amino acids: CASSLDRIRGNTIYF. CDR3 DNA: TGCGCCAGCAGCCTAGACAGGATTCGTGGAAACACCATATATTTT.

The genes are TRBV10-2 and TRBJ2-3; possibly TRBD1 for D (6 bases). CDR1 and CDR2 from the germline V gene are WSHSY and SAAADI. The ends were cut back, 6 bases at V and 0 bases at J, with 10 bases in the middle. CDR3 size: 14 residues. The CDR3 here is CASRKGGSTDTQYF. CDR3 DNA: TGCGCCAGCAGGAAAGGGGGTAGCACAGATACGCAGTATTTT.

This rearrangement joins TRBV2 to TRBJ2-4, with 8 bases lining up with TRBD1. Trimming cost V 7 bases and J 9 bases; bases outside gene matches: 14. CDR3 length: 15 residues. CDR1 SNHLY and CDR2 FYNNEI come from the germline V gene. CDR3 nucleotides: TGTGCCAGCACTAGACTCCGGACAGGGTCTGGCATTCAGTACTTC. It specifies CASTRLRTGSGIQYF.

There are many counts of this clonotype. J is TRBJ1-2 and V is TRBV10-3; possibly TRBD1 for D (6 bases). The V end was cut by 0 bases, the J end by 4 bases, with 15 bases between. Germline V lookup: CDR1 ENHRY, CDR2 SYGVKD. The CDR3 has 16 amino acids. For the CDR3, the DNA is TGTGCCATCAGTGAGTCTTGGGGGCAGGGCGGCTATGGCTACACCTTC. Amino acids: CAISESWGQGGYGYTF.

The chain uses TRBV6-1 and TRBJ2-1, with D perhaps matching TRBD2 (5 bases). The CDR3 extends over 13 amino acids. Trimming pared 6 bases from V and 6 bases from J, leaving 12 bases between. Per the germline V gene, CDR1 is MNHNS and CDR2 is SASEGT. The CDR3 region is CASRLGKGNEQFF. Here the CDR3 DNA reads TGTGCCAGCAGACTAGGAAAAGGCAATGAGCAGTTCTTC.